This T cell receptor beta chain is from a study of blood T cell repertoires in COVID-19. Study at large: COVID-19 samples from acute and convalescent phases originated in the United States, Italy and Spain. The analysed material was cDNA or gDNA that came from T cells, B-cell-depleted T cells, or PBMCs.

V was cut by 6 bases and J by 3 bases, with 14 bases left in between. Germline V gene lookup returns CDR1 LNHDA and CDR2 SQIVND (reference sequence). The CDR3 runs to 14 residues. Participants' reported clinical history set cohort assignment. In the study's own analysis: Nucleated cell counts were estimated from reference gene primer amplification. Here immunoSEQ multiplex PCR was the method, and the copy in TCRdb shows in-frame clones only, minus some. V, J and clone size reflect that table, while D and trimming were determined from the DNA. This table has approximately 270,000 clones, under 90% appearing once.

The TCR was taken from an older woman who had recovered from COVID-19. The specimen sequenced was PBMCs or T cells enriched from blood (not recorded which). The chain joins TRBV19 to TRBJ1-2; TRBD1 is a possible D gene (6 bases). Written as DNA, the CDR3 is TGTGCCAGTAGCCTCGAGACAGGACACTATGGCTACACCTTC. This translates into CASSLETGHYGYTF.